This T cell receptor (beta chain) is from a study of blood T cell repertoires in COVID-19. On the study more broadly: Nucleic acid was either cDNA or gDNA, and it came from T cells, B-cell-depleted T cells, or PBMCs.

Per the original data handling: Amplification with reference gene primers provided the estimates of nucleated cell counts. Profiling relied on immunoSEQ multiplex PCR, and the TCRdb table lists in-frame clones only, not all of them. V, J and clone size derive from that table, while D and trimming were established from the DNA sequence. This repertoire shows about 120,000 clones, around three quarters found once; its top ten account for more than 35%. The CDR3 is 16 amino acids. The V and J ends lost 2 bases and 0 bases, in that order; junction bases with no gene match: 5. Germline V gives CDR1 SGHKS, CDR2 YYEKEE (reference sequence).

This sequence originates from a man between 35 and 55 years old with active or convalescent COVID-19. Sequencing was performed on peripheral blood. The chain has TRBV5-5 and TRBJ1-5, with TRBD1 identical over 7 bases. The CDR3 region has the DNA TGTGCCAGCAGCTTTGGGACAGTCAATAGCAATCAGCCCCAGCATTTT. It encodes CASSFGTVNSNQPQHF.